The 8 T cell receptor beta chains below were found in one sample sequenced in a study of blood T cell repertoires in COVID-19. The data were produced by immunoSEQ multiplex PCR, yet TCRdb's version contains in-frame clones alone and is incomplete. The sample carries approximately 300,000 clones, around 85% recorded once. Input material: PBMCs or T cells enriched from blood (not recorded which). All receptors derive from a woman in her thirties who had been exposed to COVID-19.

The CDR3, as DNA: TGTGCCAGCTCAACTTACAGTAACACTGAAGCTTTCTTT. Translated, it gives CASSTYSNTEAFF. The V gene is TRBV27, the J gene TRBJ1-1; D is ambiguous. V shed 8 bases and J shed 2 bases, with 12 bases lying between them. The CDR3 totals 13 residues. The germline V gene has CDR1 MNHEY and CDR2 SMNVEV (reference sequence).

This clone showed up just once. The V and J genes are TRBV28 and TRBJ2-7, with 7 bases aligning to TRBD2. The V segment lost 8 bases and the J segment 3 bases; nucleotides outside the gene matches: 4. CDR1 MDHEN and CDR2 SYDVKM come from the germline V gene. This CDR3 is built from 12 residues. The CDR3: CASGGDHYEQYF. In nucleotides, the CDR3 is TGTGCCAGCGGGGGGGACCACTACGAGCAGTACTTC.

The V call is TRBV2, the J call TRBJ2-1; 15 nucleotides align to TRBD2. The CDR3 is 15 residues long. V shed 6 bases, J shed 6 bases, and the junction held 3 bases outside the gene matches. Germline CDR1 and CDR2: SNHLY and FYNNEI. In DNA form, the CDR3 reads TGTGCCAGCAGAGGACTAGCGGGAGGGCTCAATGAGCAGTTCTTC. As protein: CASRGLAGGLNEQFF. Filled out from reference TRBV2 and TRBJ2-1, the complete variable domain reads EPEVTQTPSHQVTQMGQEVILRCVPISNHLYFYWYRQILGQKVEFLVSFYNNEISEKSEIFDDQFSVERPDGSNFTLKIRSTKLEDSAMYFCASRGLAGGLNEQFFGPGTRLTVL.

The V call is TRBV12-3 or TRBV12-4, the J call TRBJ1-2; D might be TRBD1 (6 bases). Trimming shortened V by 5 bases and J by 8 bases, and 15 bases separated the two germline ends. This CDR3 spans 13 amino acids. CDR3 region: CASSKGVSGGYTF. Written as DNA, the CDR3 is TGTGCCAGCAGTAAGGGGGTAAGCGGAGGCTACACCTTC.

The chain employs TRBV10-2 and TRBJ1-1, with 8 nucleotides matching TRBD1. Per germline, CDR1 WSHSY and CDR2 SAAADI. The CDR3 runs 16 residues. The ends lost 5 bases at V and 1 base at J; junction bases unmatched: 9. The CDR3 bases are TGCGCCAGCAGTCGATTCGGCGGACAGGGGAACACTGAAGCTTTCTTT. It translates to CASSRFGGQGNTEAFF.

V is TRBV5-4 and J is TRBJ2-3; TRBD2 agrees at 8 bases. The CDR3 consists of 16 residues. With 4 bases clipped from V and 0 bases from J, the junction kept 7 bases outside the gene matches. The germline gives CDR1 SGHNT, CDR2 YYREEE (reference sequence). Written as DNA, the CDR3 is TGTGCCAGCAGCGGCGGGGGGAGGGCGAGCACAGATACGCAGTATTTT. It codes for CASSGGGRASTDTQYF.

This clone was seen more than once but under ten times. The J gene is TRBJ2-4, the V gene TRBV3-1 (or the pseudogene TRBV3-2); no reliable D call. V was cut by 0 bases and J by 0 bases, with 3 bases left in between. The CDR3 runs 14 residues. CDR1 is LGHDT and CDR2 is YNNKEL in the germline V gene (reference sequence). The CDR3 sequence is CASSQELAKNIQYF. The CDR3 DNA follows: TGTGCCAGCAGCCAAGAACTAGCCAAAAACATTCAGTACTTC.

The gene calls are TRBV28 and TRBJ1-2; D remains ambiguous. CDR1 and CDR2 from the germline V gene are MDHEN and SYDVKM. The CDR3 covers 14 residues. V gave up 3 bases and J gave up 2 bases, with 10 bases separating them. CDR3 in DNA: TGTGCCAGCAGTTTGGGCCGCATCAACTATGGCTACACCTTC. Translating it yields CASSLGRINYGYTF.